The TCR beta chain described here comes from a study of siplizumab effects on memory and regulatory T cells. Findings and caveats of the study: The apparent diversity of naive T cells exceeded that of memory cells, and naive T cells seemed to make a major contribution to the alloresponse.

Deletions cut 2 bases from V and 3 bases from J, with 7 bases between. From germline, CDR1 is MDHEN and CDR2 SYDVKM. The CDR3 sequence is 13 residues long. To note about this clone: Its specificity is unknown.

Every sample had approximately 97,000 of its TCR templates assayed. TCRdb keeps only in-frame clones here, not all; method: immunoSEQ multiplex PCR. The table lists tens of thousands of clones, over 70% of them singletons. Sequencing input: Tregs sorted from blood. The chain employs TRBV28 and TRBJ1-1; D remains unclear. This clonotype was obtained from a human donor in good health. The DNA for the CDR3 is TGTGCCAGCAGTTTAGGTCCCCACACTGAAGCTTTCTTT. This codes for CASSLGPHTEAFF.